The 14 T cell receptor beta chains below come from one sample, sequenced in a study of breast tumors, draining lymph nodes, adjacent tissues. TCRdb recomputed calls from the multiplex PCR reads with MiXCR, one row per CDR3 protein. There are some 130,000 distinct CDR3 sequences in the sample; approximately 20% occur only once, and roughly 2.6% lies in the top ten. The lymph nodes were axillary draining lymph nodes from breast cancer patients. The sequenced sample was axillary lymph node tissue. The receptors originated from a female donor with breast cancer. Some clones in this sample may be carry-over from other donors' samples.

Details on this clonotype: A much larger clonotype is one base distant, so this may be a read error. J is TRBJ1-2 and V is TRBV20-1; D unclear. The CDR3 is made up of 13 amino acids. Trimming removed 6 bases at V and 2 bases at J, with 13 bases between. Germline V gene data show CDR1 as DFQATT and CDR2 as SNEGSKA (reference sequence). The chain's CDR3 is CSATTEENYGYTF. The CDR3 DNA reads as TGCAGTGCCACAACAGAGGAGAACTATGGCTACACCTTC.

This clonotype has at least ten counts. This rearrangement joins TRBV7-6 to TRBJ2-1, with 7 nucleotides matching TRBD2. Germline V gene data show CDR1 as SGHVS and CDR2 as FNYEAQ. With V trimmed by 0 bases and J by 0 bases, 5 bases remained unmatched. The CDR3 spans 17 residues. CDR3 residues: CASSLAVGGSSYNEQFF. In nucleotides, the CDR3 is TGTGCCAGCAGCTTAGCGGTAGGCGGGAGCTCCTACAATGAGCAGTTCTTC.

There are many counts of this clonotype. V usage is TRBV29-1 and J usage is TRBJ1-3, with D possibly TRBD1 on 6 matching bases. The CDR3 sequence is 15 residues long. The germline gives CDR1 SQVTM, CDR2 ANQGSEA. Trimming removed 6 bases at V and 0 bases at J, with 15 bases between. The DNA of the CDR3 is TGCAGCGTGGTGGGGGGCCTGAACTCTGGAAACACCATATATTTT. Amino acids: CSVVGGLNSGNTIYF.

Regarding this clonotype: A much larger clone differs from this one at a single base, so this may be a read error. The chain joins TRBV15 to TRBJ2-7; 9 positions match TRBD2. The CDR3 covers 14 residues. Per the germline V gene, CDR1 is LNHNV and CDR2 is YYDKDF (reference sequence). CDR3: CATSGGRGGNEQLF. The DNA of the CDR3 is TGTGCCACCAGTGGCGGGAGGGGGGGCAATGAGCAGCTCTTC.

This clonotype came up many times. The chain carries TRBV20-1 and TRBJ2-5; possible D gene TRBD1, 5 bases. V was cut by 2 bases and J by 4 bases, with 8 bases left in between. Germline V gives CDR1 DFQATT, CDR2 SNEGSKA (reference sequence). This CDR3 is 12 amino acids long. The CDR3 loop is CSARQGGETQYF. The CDR3 DNA is TGCAGTGCTAGACAGGGTGGAGAGACCCAGTACTTC.

This clonotype showed up just a few times. Relative to the germline gene, one junction end is altered; a read error may explain this. J is TRBJ2-2 and V is TRBV6-1; possibly TRBD2 for D (6 bases). The CDR3 is 16 amino acids. The germline V gene has CDR1 MNHNS and CDR2 SASEGT. The DNA for the CDR3 is TGTGCCAGCCGTGATTTAAGGCCGGGGGACACCGGGGAGCTGTTTTTT. Its protein product is CASRDLRPGDTGELFF.

This clonotype was seen repeatedly, ten times or more. The V and J genes are TRBV20-1 and TRBJ1-4; D is undetermined. V shed 6 bases and J shed 4 bases, with 12 bases lying between them. The CDR3 covers 13 residues. Germline CDR1 DFQATT, CDR2 SNEGSKA (reference sequence). Here the CDR3 DNA reads TGCAGTGCGGAGGAACAGCTTAATGAAAAACTGTTTTTT. This encodes CSAEEQLNEKLFF.

The V and J genes are TRBV5-6 and TRBJ2-2; unclear D gene. The V gene lost 3 bases and the J gene lost 5 bases, with 11 bases spanning the gap. CDR3 length: 14 amino acids. Germline V lookup: CDR1 SGHDT, CDR2 YYEEEE. CDR3 residues: CASSSRAQTGELFF. The CDR3 region has the DNA TGTGCCAGCAGCTCTCGGGCCCAGACCGGGGAGCTGTTTTTT.

This clonotype was observed at least ten times. The chain couples TRBV4-2 to TRBJ2-1; D might be TRBD1 (5 bases). Germline V gives CDR1 LGHNA, CDR2 YNFKEQ. The CDR3 sequence is 16 residues long. Trimming removed 7 bases from V and 6 bases from J, with 22 bases in between. The CDR3: CASNPKQGPPFNEQFF. CDR3 sequence (DNA): TGTGCCAGCAACCCCAAGCAGGGCCCCCCTTTCAATGAGCAGTTCTTC.

This clonotype was found many times. The chain has TRBV18 and TRBJ2-7; D may correspond to TRBD1 or TRBD2 (5 bases each). Germline V gene lookup returns CDR1 KGHSH and CDR2 LQKENI. Trimming stripped 3 bases from V and 5 bases from J, with 20 bases between. CDR3 length: 16 residues. In DNA, the CDR3 is TGTGCCAGCTCACCGAACAGAGGTCGGGGCGCGGACGAGCAGTACTTC. Translated: CASSPNRGRGADEQYF.

The chain links TRBV29-1 to TRBJ2-3, with D perhaps given as TRBD1 or TRBD2 (6 bases each). This CDR3 comprises 13 residues. CDR1 is SQVTM and CDR2 is ANQGSEA in the germline V gene. Trimming cost V 6 bases and J 6 bases, with 16 bases left between them. DNA for the CDR3: TGCAGCGTAAACAGGGTGAGCGGGGATACGCAGTATTTT. This sequence encodes CSVNRVSGDTQYF.

This clonotype was recorded a few times. This chain connects TRBV11-2 to TRBJ2-2; 11 bases fit TRBD1. Unmatched junction bases numbered 6, after V lost 5 bases and J lost 4 bases. This CDR3 has 16 amino acids. Germline V gene lookup returns CDR1 SGHAT and CDR2 FQNNGV. The CDR3 here is CASSLSGTGGTGELFF. The CDR3 coding sequence is TGTGCCAGCAGCCTTTCCGGGACAGGGGGCACCGGGGAGCTGTTTTTT. The full variable domain, rest sourced from reference TRBV11-2 and TRBJ2-2, is EAGVAQSPRYKIIEKRQSVAFWCNPISGHATLYWYQQILGQGPKLLIQFQNNGVVDDSQLPKDRFSAERLKGVDSTLKIQPAKLEDSAVYLCASSLSGTGGTGELFFGEGSRLTVL.

In this sample, this clonotype turned up a few times. J is TRBJ2-1 and V is TRBV28; possible D gene TRBD2, 7 bases. Germline V gene data show CDR1 as MDHEN and CDR2 as SYDVKM. The V end was cut by 3 bases, the J end by 7 bases, with 19 bases between. CDR3 size: 16 residues. CDR3: CASSFSTYRGANEQFF. The CDR3, as DNA: TGTGCCAGCAGTTTTAGTACATACCGGGGGGCGAATGAGCAGTTCTTC.

This clonotype was detected many times. This chain uses TRBV6-2 or TRBV6-3 with TRBJ1-6; D is possibly TRBD1 (5 bases). V lost 7 bases and J lost 3, with 13 bases in between. CDR1 and CDR2 (germline): MNHEY, SVGEGT. The CDR3 is made up of 15 amino acids. DNA of the CDR3: TGTGCCAGCACCCAGGGCAGGAGCTATAATTCACCCCTCCACTTT. Its protein product is CASTQGRSYNSPLHF.